Shown below are 18 T cell receptor beta chains from a single sample sequenced in a study of regulatory T cells in long-lasting Graves disease. Time point meaning: persistent/refractory GD, antithyroid drugs over 5 years with positive TRAb. There was RNA extracted from PBMCs, and the TCR library was made from it. Combining iRepertoire HTBI primers with Arm-PCR of CDR3 regions, the authors built TCR beta libraries. MiXCR, applied by TCRdb to the multiplex PCR reads, yields one record per CDR3 protein. The sample has roughly 430,000 distinct CDR3 sequences, over 20% seen once; the top ten hold 14%. Here the sequenced sample was peripheral blood mononuclear cells (PBMCs), taken when the disease was refractory, from a patient treated with antithyroid drugs. The receptors shown here come from a female donor with Graves disease.

This clonotype was counted many times. The V and J genes are TRBV18 and TRBJ1-6, with unresolved D. This CDR3 spans 13 amino acids. With 3 bases removed from V and 7 bases from J, the gap between germline ends came to 7 bases. Germline V gene data show CDR1 as KGHSH and CDR2 as LQKENI. CDR3 region: CASSPRENSPLHF. Here the CDR3 DNA reads TGTGCCAGCTCACCGAGGGAAAATTCACCCCTCCACTTT.

In its sample, this clonotype was seen a few times. The chain employs TRBV5-1 and TRBJ2-2, with D hard to call. Germline CDR1 is SGHRS and CDR2 is YFSETQ. Trimming left V 0 bases short and J 6 bases short, with 6 bases between. CDR3 size: 13 residues. The CDR3 sequence: CASSLDTPGELFF. CDR3 sequence (DNA): TGCGCCAGCAGCTTGGACACGCCCGGGGAGCTGTTTTTT.

The chain carries TRBV30 and TRBJ1-1; D is unclear. Deletions cut 2 bases from V and 8 bases from J, with 12 bases between. The CDR3 consists of 12 residues. CDR1 and CDR2 from the germline V gene are GTSNPN and SVGIG (reference sequence). The CDR3 here is CAWSRGPGEAFF. The CDR3 nucleotides read TGTGCCTGGAGTAGAGGACCCGGGGAAGCTTTCTTT.

The V gene is TRBV30, the J gene TRBJ2-7, with D perhaps TRBD1 or TRBD2 (6 bases each). This CDR3 comprises 13 residues. V was pared by 4 bases and J by 4 bases, with 14 bases between. Germline V gene data show CDR1 as GTSNPN and CDR2 as SVGIG (reference sequence). The CDR3: CAWMKQGGYEQYF. CDR3 nucleotides: TGTGCCTGGATGAAACAGGGAGGTTACGAGCAGTACTTC.

This clonotype showed up many times. This sequence joins TRBV14 and TRBJ2-5; D not certain. This CDR3 has 14 amino acids. Trimming cost V 1 base and J 4 bases, with 10 bases left between them. Germline CDR1 is SGHDN and CDR2 is FVKESK. The CDR3 here is CASSQASLGETQYF. The CDR3 nucleotides are TGTGCCAGCAGCCAAGCGTCATTAGGAGAGACCCAGTACTTC.

This clonotype was detected ten times or more. The V and J genes are TRBV27 and TRBJ2-7; 7 positions agree with TRBD1. This CDR3 comprises 13 residues. Germline V gene data show CDR1 as MNHEY and CDR2 as SMNVEV (reference sequence). V shed 4 bases, J shed 3 bases, and the junction held 3 bases outside the gene matches. CDR3 nucleotide sequence: TGTGCCAGCAGTTCCGACAGGGTCTACGAGCAGTACTTC. Translating gives CASSSDRVYEQYF.

A word on this clonotype: Since a much larger clone is just one base distant, this may be a read error. V is TRBV6-2 or TRBV6-3 and J is TRBJ1-5, with D uncertain. CDR3 length: 15 residues. Germline assignment: CDR1 MNHEY and CDR2 SVGEGT. CDR3 nucleotide sequence: TGTGCCAGCAGCTATGACACCACCTACAATCGGCCCCAGCATTTT. Amino acid sequence: CASSYDTTYNRPQHF.

The chain employs TRBV30 and TRBJ1-6; TRBD1 might be the D (6 bases). The length of the CDR3 is 14 residues. Trimming took off 0 bases at V and 7 bases at J, with 10 bases between the two ends. The germline V gene encodes CDR1 GTSNPN and CDR2 SVGIG (reference sequence). The CDR3: CAWSVDRDNSPLHF. CDR3 nucleotides: TGTGCCTGGAGTGTGGACAGAGACAATTCACCCCTCCACTTT.

This clonotype was observed a handful of times. V usage is TRBV9 and J usage is TRBJ2-3; the D is unclear. V was cut by 3 bases and J by 2 bases, with 16 bases left in between. Germline-derived CDR1 and CDR2 are SGDLS and YYNGEE. The CDR3 runs to 16 residues. The CDR3 loop reads CASSAVGGSNTDTQYF. The CDR3 DNA reads TGTGCCAGCAGCGCCGTCGGCGGATCAAACACAGATACGCAGTATTTT.

This clonotype was detected ten times or more. The V call is TRBV20-1, the J call TRBJ2-7; no clear D gene. Germline CDR1 reads DFQATT; CDR2 reads SNEGSKA (reference sequence). Trimming shortened V by 1 base and J by 3 bases, and 10 bases separated the two germline ends. This CDR3 is built from 13 residues. In nucleotides, the CDR3 is TGCAGTGCTAGAGGTCTCGGTGGCTACGAGCAGTACTTC. Protein product: CSARGLGGYEQYF.

The chain employs TRBV28 and TRBJ1-5; tentatively, D is TRBD1 (5 bases). Germline V gene sequence: CDR1 MDHEN, CDR2 SYDVKM. With 3 bases removed from V and 3 bases from J, the gap between germline ends came to 12 bases. The length of the CDR3 is 15 residues. This chain's CDR3 is CASSLGGKNNQPQHF. CDR3 nucleotide sequence: TGTGCCAGCAGTTTGGGGGGGAAGAACAATCAGCCCCAGCATTTT. The full variable domain, in which reference TRBV28 and TRBJ1-5 provide the parts outside the CDR3, is DVKVTQSSRYLVKRTGEKVFLECVQDMDHENMFWYRQDPGLGLRLIYFSYDVKMKEKGDIPEGYSVSREKKERFSLILESASTNQTSMYLCASSLGGKNNQPQHFGDGTRLSIL.

This clonotype came up a few times. The chain links TRBV9 to TRBJ1-1, with D possibly TRBD1 on 5 matching bases. Trimming took off 2 bases at V and 4 bases at J, with 9 bases between the two ends. Germline CDR1 reads SGDLS; CDR2 reads YYNGEE. The CDR3 contains 13 residues. The CDR3 DNA reads as TGTGCCAGCAGCGTCGGGGGACGCACTGAAGCTTTCTTT. Its protein product is CASSVGGRTEAFF.

There are many counts of this clonotype. The rearrangement links TRBV28 to TRBJ1-4; 7 bases agree with TRBD1. The J segment lost 2 bases and the V segment lost 6 bases, leaving 9 bases of the junction unmatched. The CDR3 spans 16 residues. Germline CDR1 MDHEN, CDR2 SYDVKM. The CDR3 is CASSLLRGQTNEKLFF. The CDR3, as DNA: TGTGCCAGCAGCTTGTTAAGGGGGCAGACTAATGAAAAACTGTTTTTT.

This clonotype was counted many times. V is TRBV12-3 or TRBV12-4 and J is TRBJ1-4; D remains unclear. V lost 4 bases and J 7 bases, leaving 13 bases between the germline ends. The CDR3 length is 14 residues. In DNA, the CDR3 is TGTGCCAGCAGTTCCCATAGAAACGGTGAAAAACTGTTTTTT. Translated: CASSSHRNGEKLFF.

This clonotype was observed many times. V and J are TRBV2 and TRBJ2-5; 13 bases agree with TRBD2. This CDR3 contains 20 residues. Germline V lookup: CDR1 SNHLY, CDR2 FYNNEI. Losses at the gene ends were 2 bases for V and 5 bases for J; bases not matched to a gene: 17. The CDR3 here is CASSEWDGTSGDFWRETQYF. Written as DNA, the CDR3 is TGTGCCAGCAGTGAATGGGACGGGACTAGCGGGGACTTCTGGCGGGAGACCCAGTACTTC.

The sample holds many counts of this clonotype. The V and J genes are TRBV28 and TRBJ1-4; D gene ambiguous. CDR3 size: 16 residues. The V end lost 5 bases, the J end lost 3 bases, and 16 bases lay between the germline ends. In germline, CDR1 is MDHEN, CDR2 SYDVKM. The CDR3 protein is CASSRAGTVANEKLFF. The CDR3 nucleotides are TGTGCCAGCAGTCGGGCGGGTACAGTCGCTAATGAAAAACTGTTTTTT.

This clonotype occurred many times. The gene calls are TRBV28 and TRBJ1-2; TRBD1 matches 8 bases. The CDR3 runs 14 residues. The germline V gene encodes CDR1 MDHEN and CDR2 SYDVKM. V was pared by 4 bases and J by 8 bases, with 9 bases of the junction left unmatched. The CDR3 protein is CASSSPGQGGGYTF. In DNA form, the CDR3 reads TGTGCCAGCAGTTCCCCCGGACAGGGAGGAGGCTACACCTTC.

This clonotype was counted many times. V usage is TRBV24-1 and J usage is TRBJ2-5; the D gene is possibly TRBD2 (6 bases). This CDR3 has 13 residues. The V gene lost 5 bases and the J gene lost 9 bases, with 15 bases spanning the gap. Germline V gene data show CDR1 as KGHDR and CDR2 as SFDVKD. CDR3 sequence: CATSAPRERSQYF. The CDR3 nucleotides are TGTGCCACCAGTGCGCCTCGGGAGAGGTCCCAGTACTTC.